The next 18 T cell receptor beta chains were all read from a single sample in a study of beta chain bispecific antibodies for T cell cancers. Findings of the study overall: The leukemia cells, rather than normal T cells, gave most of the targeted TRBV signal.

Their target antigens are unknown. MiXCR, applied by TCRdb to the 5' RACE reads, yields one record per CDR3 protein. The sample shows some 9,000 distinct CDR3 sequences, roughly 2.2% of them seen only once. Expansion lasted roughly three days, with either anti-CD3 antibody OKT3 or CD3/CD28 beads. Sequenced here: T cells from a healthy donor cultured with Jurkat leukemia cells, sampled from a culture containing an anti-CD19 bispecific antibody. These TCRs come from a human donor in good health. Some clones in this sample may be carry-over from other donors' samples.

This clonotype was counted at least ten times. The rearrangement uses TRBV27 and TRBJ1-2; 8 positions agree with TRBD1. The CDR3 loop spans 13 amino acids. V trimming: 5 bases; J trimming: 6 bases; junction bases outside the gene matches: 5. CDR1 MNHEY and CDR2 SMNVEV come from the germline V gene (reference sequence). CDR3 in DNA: TGTGCCAGCAGTGTGCAGGGGGCAGATGGCTACACCTTC. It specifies CASSVQGADGYTF.

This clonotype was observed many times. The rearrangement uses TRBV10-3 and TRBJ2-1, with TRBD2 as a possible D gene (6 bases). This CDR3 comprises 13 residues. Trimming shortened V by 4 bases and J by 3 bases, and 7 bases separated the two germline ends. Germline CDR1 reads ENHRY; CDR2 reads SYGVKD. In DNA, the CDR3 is TGTGCCATCAGTGGCGGGGACTACAATGAGCAGTTCTTC. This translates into CAISGGDYNEQFF.

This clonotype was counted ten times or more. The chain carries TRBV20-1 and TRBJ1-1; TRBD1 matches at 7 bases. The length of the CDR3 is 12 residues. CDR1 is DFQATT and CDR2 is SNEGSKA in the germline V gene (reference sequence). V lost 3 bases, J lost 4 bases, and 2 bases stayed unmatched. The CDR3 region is CSASPGGTEAFF. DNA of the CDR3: TGCAGTGCTAGCCCAGGGGGCACTGAAGCTTTCTTT.

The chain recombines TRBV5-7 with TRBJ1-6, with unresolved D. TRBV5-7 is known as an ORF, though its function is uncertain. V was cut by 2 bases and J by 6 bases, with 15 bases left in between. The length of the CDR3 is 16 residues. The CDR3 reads CASSLLAAPVNSPLHF. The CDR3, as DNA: TGTGCCAGCAGCTTACTGGCCGCTCCGGTTAATTCACCCCTCCACTTT.

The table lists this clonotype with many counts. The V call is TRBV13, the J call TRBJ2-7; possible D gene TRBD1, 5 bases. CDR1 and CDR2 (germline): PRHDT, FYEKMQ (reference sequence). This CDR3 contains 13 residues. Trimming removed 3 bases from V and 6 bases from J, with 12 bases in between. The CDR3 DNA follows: TGTGCCAGCAGCTTTTCGATACAGGCCGAGCAGTACTTC. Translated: CASSFSIQAEQYF.

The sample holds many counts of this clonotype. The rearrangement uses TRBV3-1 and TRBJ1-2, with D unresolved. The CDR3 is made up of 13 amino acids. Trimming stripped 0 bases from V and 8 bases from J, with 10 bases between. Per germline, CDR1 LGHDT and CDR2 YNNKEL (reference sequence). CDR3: CASSQDVVDGYTF. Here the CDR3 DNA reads TGTGCCAGCAGCCAAGATGTGGTTGACGGCTACACCTTC.

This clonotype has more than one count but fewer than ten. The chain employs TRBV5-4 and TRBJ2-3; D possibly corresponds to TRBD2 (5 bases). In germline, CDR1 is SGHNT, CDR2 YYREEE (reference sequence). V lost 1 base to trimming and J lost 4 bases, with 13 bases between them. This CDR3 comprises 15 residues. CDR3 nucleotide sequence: TGTGCCAGCAGCTTGCAAGGCTCCGGGGCAGATACGCAGTATTTT. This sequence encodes CASSLQGSGADTQYF.

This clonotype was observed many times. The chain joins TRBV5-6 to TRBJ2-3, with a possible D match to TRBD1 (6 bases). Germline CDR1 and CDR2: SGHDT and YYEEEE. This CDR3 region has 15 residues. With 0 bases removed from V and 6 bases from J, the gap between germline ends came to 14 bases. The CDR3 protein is CASSLVGGQGDTQYF. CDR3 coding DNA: TGTGCCAGCAGCTTGGTTGGCGGGCAGGGGGATACGCAGTATTTT.

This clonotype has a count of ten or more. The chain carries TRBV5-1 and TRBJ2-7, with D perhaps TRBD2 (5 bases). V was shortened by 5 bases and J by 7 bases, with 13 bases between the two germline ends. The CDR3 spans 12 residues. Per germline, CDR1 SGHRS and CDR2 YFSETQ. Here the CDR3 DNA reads TGCGCCAGCAGAACAGCGACGGGGGAGCAGTACTTC. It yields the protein CASRTATGEQYF.

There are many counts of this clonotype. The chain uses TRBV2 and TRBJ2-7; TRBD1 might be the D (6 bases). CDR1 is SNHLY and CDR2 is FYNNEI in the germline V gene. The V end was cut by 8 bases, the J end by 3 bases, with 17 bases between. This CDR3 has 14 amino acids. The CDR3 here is CASCLNRDFYEQYF. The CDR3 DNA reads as TGTGCCAGCTGTCTTAACAGGGATTTCTACGAGCAGTACTTC. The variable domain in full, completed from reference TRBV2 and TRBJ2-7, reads EPEVTQTPSHQVTQMGQEVILRCVPISNHLYFYWYRQILGQKVEFLVSFYNNEISEKSEIFDDQFSVERPDGSNFTLKIRSTKLEDSAMYFCASCLNRDFYEQYFGPGTRLTVT.

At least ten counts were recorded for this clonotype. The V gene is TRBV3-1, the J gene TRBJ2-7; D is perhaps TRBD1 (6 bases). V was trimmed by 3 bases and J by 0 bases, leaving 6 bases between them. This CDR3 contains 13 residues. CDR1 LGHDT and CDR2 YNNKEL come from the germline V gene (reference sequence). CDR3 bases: TGTGCCAGCAGCCAGGGGGCCTCCTACGAGCAGTACTTC. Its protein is CASSQGASYEQYF.

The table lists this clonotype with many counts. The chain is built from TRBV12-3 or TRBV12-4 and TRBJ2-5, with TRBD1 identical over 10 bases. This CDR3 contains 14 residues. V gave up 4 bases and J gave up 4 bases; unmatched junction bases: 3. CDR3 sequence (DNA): TGTGCCAGCAGTTCCCGGGACAGGGGAGAGACCCAGTACTTC. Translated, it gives CASSSRDRGETQYF.

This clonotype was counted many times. CDR3 DNA: TGTGCCAGTCGGGACAGGGGTTACACTGAAGCTTTCTTT. Protein product: CASRDRGYTEAFF. The J gene is TRBJ1-1, the V gene TRBV19, with TRBD1 matching 10 bases. Germline V gene lookup returns CDR1 LNHDA and CDR2 SQIVND (reference sequence). Trimming took 8 bases from V and 3 from J; bases not matched to a gene: 3. The CDR3 runs to 13 residues. The whole variable domain, remainder taken from reference TRBV19 and TRBJ1-1, is DGGITQSPKYLFRKEGQNVTLSCEQNLNHDAMYWYRQDPGQGLRLIYYSQIVNDFQKGDIAEGYSVSREKKESFPLTVTSAQKNPTAFYLCASRDRGYTEAFFGQGTRLTVV.

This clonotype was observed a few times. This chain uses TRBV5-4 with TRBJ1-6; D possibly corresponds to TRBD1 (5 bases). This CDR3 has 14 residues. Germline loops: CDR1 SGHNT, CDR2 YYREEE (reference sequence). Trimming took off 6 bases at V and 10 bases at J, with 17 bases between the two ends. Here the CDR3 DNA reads TGTGCCAGCACTCCGGGGCCCGCGGGGTCACCCCTCCACTTT. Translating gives CASTPGPAGSPLHF.

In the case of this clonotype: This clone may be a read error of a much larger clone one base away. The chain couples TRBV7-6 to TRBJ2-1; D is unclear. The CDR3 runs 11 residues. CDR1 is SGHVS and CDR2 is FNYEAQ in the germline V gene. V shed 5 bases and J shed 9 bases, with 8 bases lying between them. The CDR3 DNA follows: TGTGCCAGCAGCGCTAGTCGTGAGCAGTTCTTC. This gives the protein CASSASREQFF.

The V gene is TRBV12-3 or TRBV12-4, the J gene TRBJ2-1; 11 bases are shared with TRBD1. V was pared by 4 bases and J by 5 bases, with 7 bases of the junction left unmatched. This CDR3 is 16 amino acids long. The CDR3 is CASSSQDRGQDNEQFF. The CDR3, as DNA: TGTGCCAGCAGTTCCCAGGACAGGGGGCAGGACAATGAGCAGTTCTTC.

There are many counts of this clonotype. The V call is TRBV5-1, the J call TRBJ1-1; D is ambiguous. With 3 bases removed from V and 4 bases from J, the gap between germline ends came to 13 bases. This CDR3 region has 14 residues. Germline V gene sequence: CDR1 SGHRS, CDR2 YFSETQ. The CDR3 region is CASSSRWESTEAFF. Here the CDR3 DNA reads TGCGCCAGCAGCTCCCGGTGGGAGAGCACTGAAGCTTTCTTT.

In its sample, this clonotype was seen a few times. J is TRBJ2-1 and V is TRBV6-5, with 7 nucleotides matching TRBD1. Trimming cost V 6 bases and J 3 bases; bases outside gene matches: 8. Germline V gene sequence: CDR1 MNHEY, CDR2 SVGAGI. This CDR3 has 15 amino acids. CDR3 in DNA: TGTGCCAGCAGACGAGACAGGGCCGGCTACAATGAGCAGTTCTTC. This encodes CASRRDRAGYNEQFF.